This T cell receptor (beta chain) emerged from a study of blood T cell repertoires in COVID-19. Profiled with immunoSEQ multiplex PCR; TCRdb holds only in-frame clones, not every one. Here the sample spans 200,000 to 250,000 clones, 65% to 90% being singletons. J gave up 4 bases and V 1 base, and 2 bases lay outside the gene matches. The CDR3 has 13 residues. CDR1 is SQVTM, CDR2 ANQGSEA, per germline. The V and J genes are TRBV29-1 and TRBJ1-2, with 8 nucleotides matching TRBD1. Material for sequencing was peripheral blood. This TCR was recovered from a woman of 80 years or more with active or convalescent COVID-19. CDR3 nucleotides: TGCAGCGTTGAAGGGACAGGGTTCTATGGCTACACCTTC. It translates to CSVEGTGFYGYTF.